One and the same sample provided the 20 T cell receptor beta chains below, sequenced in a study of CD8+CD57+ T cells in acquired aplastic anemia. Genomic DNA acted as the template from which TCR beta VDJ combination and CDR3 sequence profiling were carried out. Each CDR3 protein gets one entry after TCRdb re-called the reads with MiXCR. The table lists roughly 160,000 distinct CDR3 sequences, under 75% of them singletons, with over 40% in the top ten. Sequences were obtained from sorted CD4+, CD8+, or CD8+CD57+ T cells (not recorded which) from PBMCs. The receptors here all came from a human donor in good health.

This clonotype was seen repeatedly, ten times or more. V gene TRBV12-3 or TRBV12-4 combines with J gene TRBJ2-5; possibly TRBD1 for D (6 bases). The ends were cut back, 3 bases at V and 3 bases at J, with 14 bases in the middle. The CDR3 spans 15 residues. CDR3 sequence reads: CASSFLDSPKETQYF. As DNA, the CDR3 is TGTGCCAGCAGTTTCTTGGACAGCCCAAAAGAGACCCAGTACTTC.

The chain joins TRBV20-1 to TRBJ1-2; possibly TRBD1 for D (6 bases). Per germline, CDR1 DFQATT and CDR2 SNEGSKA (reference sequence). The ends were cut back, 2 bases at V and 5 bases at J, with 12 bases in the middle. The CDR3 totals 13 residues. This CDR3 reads CSARLWDTYGYTF. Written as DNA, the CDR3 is TGCAGTGCTAGACTATGGGACACGTATGGCTACACCTTC.

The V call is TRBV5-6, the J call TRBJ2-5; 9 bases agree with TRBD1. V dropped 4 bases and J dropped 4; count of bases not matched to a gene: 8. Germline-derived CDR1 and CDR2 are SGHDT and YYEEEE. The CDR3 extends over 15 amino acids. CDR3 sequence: CASSIGTGRRETQYF. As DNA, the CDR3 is TGTGCCAGCAGCATCGGGACAGGGCGAAGAGAGACCCAGTACTTC.

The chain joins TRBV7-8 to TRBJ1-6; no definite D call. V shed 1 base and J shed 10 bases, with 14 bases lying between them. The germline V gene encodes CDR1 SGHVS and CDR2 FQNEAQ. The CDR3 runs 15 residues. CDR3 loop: CASSLVENARSPLHF. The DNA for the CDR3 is TGTGCCAGCAGCTTAGTCGAAAATGCCAGGTCACCCCTCCACTTT. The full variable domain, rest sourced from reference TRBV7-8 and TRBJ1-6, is GAGVSQSPRYKVAKRGQDVALRCDPISGHVSLFWYQQALGQGPEFLTYFQNEAQLDKSGLPSDRFFAERPEGSVSTLKIQRTQQEDSAVYLCASSLVENARSPLHFGNGTRLTVT.

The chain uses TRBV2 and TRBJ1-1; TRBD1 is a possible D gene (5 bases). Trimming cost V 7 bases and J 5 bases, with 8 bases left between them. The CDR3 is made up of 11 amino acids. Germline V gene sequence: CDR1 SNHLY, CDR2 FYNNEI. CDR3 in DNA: TGTGCCAGCACTGGGGCTACTGAAGCTTTCTTT. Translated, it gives CASTGATEAFF.

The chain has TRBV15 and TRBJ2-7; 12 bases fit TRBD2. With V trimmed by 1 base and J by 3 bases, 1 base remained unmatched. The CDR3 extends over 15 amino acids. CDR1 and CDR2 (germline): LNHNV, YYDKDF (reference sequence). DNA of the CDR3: TGTGCCACCAGCAGAGCTAGCGGGGGGGGCTACGAGCAGTACTTC. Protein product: CATSRASGGGYEQYF.

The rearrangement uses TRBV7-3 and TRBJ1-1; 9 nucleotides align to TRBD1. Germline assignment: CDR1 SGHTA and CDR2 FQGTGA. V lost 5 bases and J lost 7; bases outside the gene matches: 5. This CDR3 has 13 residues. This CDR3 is CASSAQTGGEAFF. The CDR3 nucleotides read TGTGCCAGCAGCGCCCAGACAGGGGGTGAAGCTTTCTTT.

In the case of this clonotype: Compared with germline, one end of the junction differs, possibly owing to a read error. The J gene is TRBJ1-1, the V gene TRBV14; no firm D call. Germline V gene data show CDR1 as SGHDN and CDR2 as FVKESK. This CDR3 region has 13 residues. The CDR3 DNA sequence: TGTGCCAGCAGCCAGTCTCTCAACACTGAAGCTCTCTTT. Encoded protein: CASSQSLNTEALF.

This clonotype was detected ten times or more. CDR3 sequence (DNA): TGCGCCAGCAGCGACGGACAGGGCCACACAGATACGCAGTATTTT. Protein sequence: CASSDGQGHTDTQYF. The J gene is TRBJ2-3, the V gene TRBV5-1; 8 bases match TRBD1. The CDR3 runs to 15 residues. Germline V lookup: CDR1 SGHRS, CDR2 YFSETQ. With V trimmed by 4 bases and J by 2 bases, 6 bases remained unmatched. Complete variable domain (other parts from reference TRBV5-1 and TRBJ2-3): KAGVTQTPRYLIKTRGQQVTLSCSPISGHRSVSWYQQTPGQGLQFLFEYFSETQRNKGNFPGRFSGRQFSNSRSEMNVSTLELGDSALYLCASSDGQGHTDTQYFGPGTRLTVL.

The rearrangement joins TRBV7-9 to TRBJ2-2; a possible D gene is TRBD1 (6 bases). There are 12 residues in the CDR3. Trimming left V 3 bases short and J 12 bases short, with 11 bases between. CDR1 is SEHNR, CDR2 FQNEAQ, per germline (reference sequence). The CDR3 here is CASSFSGAKLFF. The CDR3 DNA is TGTGCCAGCAGCTTCTCAGGGGCTAAGCTGTTTTTT.

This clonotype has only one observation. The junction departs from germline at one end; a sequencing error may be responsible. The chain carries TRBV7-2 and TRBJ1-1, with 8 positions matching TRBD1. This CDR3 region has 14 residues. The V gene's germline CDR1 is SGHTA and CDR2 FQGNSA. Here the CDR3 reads CACSLTGGGTEAFF. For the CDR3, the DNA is TGTGCCTGCAGTTTAACAGGGGGTGGCACTGAAGCTTTCTTT.

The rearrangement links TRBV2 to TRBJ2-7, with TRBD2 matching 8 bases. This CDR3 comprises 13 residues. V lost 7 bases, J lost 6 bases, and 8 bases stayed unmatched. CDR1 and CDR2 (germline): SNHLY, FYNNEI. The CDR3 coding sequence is TGTGCCAGCAAGGCGCTAGCGGGCCGCGAGCAGTACTTC. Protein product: CASKALAGREQYF.

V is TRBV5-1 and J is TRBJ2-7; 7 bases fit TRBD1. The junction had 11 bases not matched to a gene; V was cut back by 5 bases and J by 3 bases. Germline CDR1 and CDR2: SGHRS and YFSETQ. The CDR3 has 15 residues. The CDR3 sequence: CASRVNRGVFYEQYF. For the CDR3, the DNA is TGCGCCAGCAGGGTAAACAGGGGAGTATTCTACGAGCAGTACTTC.

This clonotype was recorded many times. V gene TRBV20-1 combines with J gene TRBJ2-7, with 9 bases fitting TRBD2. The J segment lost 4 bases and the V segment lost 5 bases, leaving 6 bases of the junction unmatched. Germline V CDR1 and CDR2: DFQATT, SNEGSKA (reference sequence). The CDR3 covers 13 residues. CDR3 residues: CSARTSDRYEQYF. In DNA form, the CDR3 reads TGCAGTGCTCGGACTAGCGATCGGTACGAGCAGTACTTC.

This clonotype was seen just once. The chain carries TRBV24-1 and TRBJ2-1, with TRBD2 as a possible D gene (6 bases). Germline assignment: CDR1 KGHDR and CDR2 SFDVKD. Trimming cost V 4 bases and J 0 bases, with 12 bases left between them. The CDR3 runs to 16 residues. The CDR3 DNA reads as TGTGCCACCAGTGACCCCGGGGGAAGCTCCTACAATGAGCAGTTCTTC. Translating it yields CATSDPGGSSYNEQFF.

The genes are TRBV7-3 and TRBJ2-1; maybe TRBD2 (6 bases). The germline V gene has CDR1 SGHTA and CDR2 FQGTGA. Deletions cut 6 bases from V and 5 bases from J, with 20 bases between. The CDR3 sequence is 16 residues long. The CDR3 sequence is CASSSWEQRENNEQFF. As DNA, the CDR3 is TGTGCCAGCAGTTCCTGGGAGCAACGGGAGAACAATGAGCAGTTCTTC. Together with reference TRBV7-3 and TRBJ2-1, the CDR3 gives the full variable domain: GAGVSQTPSNKVTEKGKYVELRCDPISGHTALYWYRQSLGQGPEFLIYFQGTGAADDSGLPNDRFFAVRPEGSVSTLKIQRTERGDSAVYLCASSSWEQRENNEQFFGPGTRLTVL.

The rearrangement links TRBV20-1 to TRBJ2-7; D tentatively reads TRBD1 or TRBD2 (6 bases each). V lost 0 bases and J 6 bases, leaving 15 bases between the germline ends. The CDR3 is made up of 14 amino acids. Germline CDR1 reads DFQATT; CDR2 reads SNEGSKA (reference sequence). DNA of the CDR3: TGCAGTGCTAGAGAGGGGGGCGGTGTGGGCGAGCAGTACTTC. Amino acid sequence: CSAREGGGVGEQYF.

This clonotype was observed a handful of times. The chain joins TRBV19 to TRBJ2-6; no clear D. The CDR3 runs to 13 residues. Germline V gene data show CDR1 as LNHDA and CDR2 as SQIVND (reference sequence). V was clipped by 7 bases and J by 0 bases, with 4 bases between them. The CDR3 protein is CASKSSGANVLTF. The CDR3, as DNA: TGTGCCAGTAAAAGCTCTGGGGCCAACGTCCTGACTTTC.

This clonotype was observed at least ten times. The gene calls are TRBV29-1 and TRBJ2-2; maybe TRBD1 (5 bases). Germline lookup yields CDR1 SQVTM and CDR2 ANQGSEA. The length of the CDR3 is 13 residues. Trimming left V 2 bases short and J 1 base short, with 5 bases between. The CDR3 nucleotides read TGCAGCGTTGAAACAGGGAACACCGGGGAGCTGTTTTTT. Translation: CSVETGNTGELFF.

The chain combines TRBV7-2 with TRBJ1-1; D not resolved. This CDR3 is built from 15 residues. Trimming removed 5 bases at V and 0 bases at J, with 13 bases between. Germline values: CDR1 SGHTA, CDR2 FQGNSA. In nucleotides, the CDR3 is TGTGCCAGCAGCACCGTGAAGAATCTGAACACTGAAGCTTTCTTT. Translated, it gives CASSTVKNLNTEAFF.